The clone carrying this T cell receptor (beta chain) occurred a few times. Its antigen is not identified. As TCR cDNA was made by 5'RACE template switching, a universal primer site and UMIs were added. TCRdb re-called the 5' RACE reads with MiXCR, one entry per CDR3 protein. The repertoire holds some 300,000 distinct CDR3 sequences, around 10% seen once, with around 3.3% in the top ten. This specimen belongs to a study of T cells after yellow fever vaccination. General study findings and limits: Primary-vaccination clones mostly resurfaced post-booster (about 95% CD4, 75% to 90% CD8).

The V end was cut by 4 bases, the J end by 2 bases, with 12 bases between. The CDR3 extends over 15 amino acids. Germline V gene lookup returns CDR1 LNHDA and CDR2 SQIVND (reference sequence). The source was CD4+ T cells sorted from PBMCs, collected 5 days after the yellow fever booster vaccination. The V call is TRBV19, the J call TRBJ1-5; no clear D. The receptor was isolated from a young man who received the YFV17D yellow fever vaccine. CDR3 DNA sequence: TGTGCCAGTAGTACCGAATCGAGAGGCAATCAGCCCCAGCATTTT. Translation: CASSTESRGNQPQHF.